This T cell receptor beta chain was captured by sequencing in a study of CD8 T cells in Susac syndrome. Random-hexamer reverse transcription was applied to roughly 0.5 to 1 ug RNA. The TCR beta CDR3 was amplified by immunoSEQ multiplex PCR across 54 Vbeta, 13 Jbeta. TCRdb called the immunoSEQ multiplex PCR reads again in MiXCR, with one record for every CDR3 protein. The table records approximately 210,000 distinct CDR3 sequences, 95% of them present only once. TCR beta sequencing was performed on blood CD8+ and CD4+ T cells. Treatment-naive patients with stable or active relapsing-remitting disease were the multiple sclerosis controls. The TEMRA cells underwent FACS enrichment, while the CD8+ and CD4+ T cells underwent negative isolation. V lost 1 base and J 7 bases, leaving 7 bases between the germline ends. Per the germline V gene, CDR1 is DFQATT and CDR2 is SNEGSKA (reference sequence). The CDR3 contains 11 residues.

The sequenced sample was CD4+ T cells from PBMCs. The rearrangement uses TRBV20-1 and TRBJ1-2; D is uncertain. The TCR was taken from a human donor with multiple sclerosis. CDR3 DNA sequence: TGCAGTGCTAGAGTTAACACTGGCTACACCTTC. This codes for CSARVNTGYTF.